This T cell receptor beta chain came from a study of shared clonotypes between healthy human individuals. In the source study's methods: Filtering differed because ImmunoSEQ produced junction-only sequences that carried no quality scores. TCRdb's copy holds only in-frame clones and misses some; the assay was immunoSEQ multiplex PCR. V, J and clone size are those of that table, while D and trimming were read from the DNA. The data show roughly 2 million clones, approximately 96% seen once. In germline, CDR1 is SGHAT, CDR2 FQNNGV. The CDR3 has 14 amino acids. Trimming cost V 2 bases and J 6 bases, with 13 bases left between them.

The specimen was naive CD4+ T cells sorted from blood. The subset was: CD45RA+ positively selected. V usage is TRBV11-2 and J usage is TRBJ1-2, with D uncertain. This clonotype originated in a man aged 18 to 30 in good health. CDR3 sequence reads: CASSLSSSPDGYTF. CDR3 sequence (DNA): TGTGCCAGCAGCTTATCTAGTAGTCCCGATGGCTACACCTTC.